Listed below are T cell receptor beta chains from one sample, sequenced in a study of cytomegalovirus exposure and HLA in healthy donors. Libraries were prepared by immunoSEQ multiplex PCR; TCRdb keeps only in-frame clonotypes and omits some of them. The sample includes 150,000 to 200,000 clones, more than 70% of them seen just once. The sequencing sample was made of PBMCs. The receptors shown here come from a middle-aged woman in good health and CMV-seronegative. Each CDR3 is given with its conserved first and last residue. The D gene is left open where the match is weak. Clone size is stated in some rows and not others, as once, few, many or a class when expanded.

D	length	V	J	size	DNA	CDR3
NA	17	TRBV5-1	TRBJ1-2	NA	TGCGCCAGCAGCTCACCGACCGACAGTAATAGCTCCTATGGCTACACCTTC	CASSSPTDSNSSYGYTF
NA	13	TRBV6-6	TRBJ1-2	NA	TGTGCCAGCAGTTACGGCCCTCTCTATGGCTACACCTTC	CASSYGPLYGYTF
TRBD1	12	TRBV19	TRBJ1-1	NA	TGTGCCAGTAGTTCGGGAGGGGGCAGAGCTTTCTTT	CASSSGGGRAFF
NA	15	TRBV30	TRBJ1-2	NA	TGTGCCTGGAGTCCACAGGGTATTGTTAACTATGGCTACACCTTC	CAWSPQGIVNYGYTF
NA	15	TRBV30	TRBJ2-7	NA	TGTGCCGCCACCCTAGCCGGGACTGACCTCTACGAGCAGTACTTC	CAATLAGTDLYEQYF
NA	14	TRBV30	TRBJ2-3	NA	TGTGCCTGGAGGCCAACGGACAGAGCAGATACGCAGTATTTT	CAWRPTDRADTQYF
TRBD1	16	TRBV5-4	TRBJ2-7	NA	TGTGCCAGCAGCTTAGGAGGGACAGGTGTCTCCTACGAGCAGTACTTC	CASSLGGTGVSYEQYF
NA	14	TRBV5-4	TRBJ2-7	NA	TGTGCCAGCAGCTTACAGGGCTCGTACTACGAGCAGTACTTC	CASSLQGSYYEQYF
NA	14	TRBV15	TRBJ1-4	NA	TGTGCCACTACCGACAGTCGGTCGAGTGAAAAACTGTTTTTT	CATTDSRSSEKLFF
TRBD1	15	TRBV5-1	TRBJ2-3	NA	TGCGCCAGCAGCTTGGGGGACAGGGTAGACGATACGCAGTATTTT	CASSLGDRVDDTQYF
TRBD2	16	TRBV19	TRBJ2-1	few	TGTGCCAGTAGTGCAATCGGGACTAGCGGGAGCAATGAGCAGTTCTTC	CASSAIGTSGSNEQFF
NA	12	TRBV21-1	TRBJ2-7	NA	TGTGCCAGCAGCCAGGGGGCAAACGAGCAGTACTTC	CASSQGANEQYF
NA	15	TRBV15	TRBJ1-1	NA	TGTGCCACCAGCAGAGAGGCGAGGCGAAACACTGAGGCTTTCTTT	CATSREARRNTEAFF
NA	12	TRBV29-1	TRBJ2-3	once	TGCAGCGTTGAACAGGGCACAGATACGCAGTATTTT	CSVEQGTDTQYF
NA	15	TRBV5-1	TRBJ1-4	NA	TGCGCCAGCAGCTTGCGCGGGCTACTAAATGAAAAACTGTTTTTT	CASSLRGLLNEKLFF
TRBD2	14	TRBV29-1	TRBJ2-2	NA	TGCAGTGTTGAGGGATCGGGGAGGGCCGGGGAGCTGTTTTTT	CSVEGSGRAGELFF
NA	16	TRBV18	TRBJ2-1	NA	TGTGCCAGCTCACCGCTGGGGGCTCTCTCCTACAATGAGCAGTTCTTC	CASSPLGALSYNEQFF
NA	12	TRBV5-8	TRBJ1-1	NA	TGTGCCCGGGAGGGAATGAACACTGAAGCTTTCTTT	CAREGMNTEAFF
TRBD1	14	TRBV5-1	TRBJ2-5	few	TGCGCCAGCACTAGGGGGCTAGACCGCGAGACCCAGTACTTC	CASTRGLDRETQYF
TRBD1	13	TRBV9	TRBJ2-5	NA	TGTGCCAGCAGTCGGGACAGCCAAGAGACCCAGTACTTC	CASSRDSQETQYF
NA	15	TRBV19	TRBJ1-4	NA	TGTGCCAGTAGTATAATGCTCGGTCACGATGAAAAACTGTTTTTT	CASSIMLGHDEKLFF
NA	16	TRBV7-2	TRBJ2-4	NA	TGTGCCAGCAGCCCAAGCCCCAATTCTAATAGCAACATTCAGTACTTC	CASSPSPNSNSNIQYF
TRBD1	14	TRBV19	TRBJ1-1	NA	TGTGCCAGTAGTATGGGGGACAGGGGCTTCGAAGCTTTCTTT	CASSMGDRGFEAFF
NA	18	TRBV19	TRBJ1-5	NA	TGTGCCAGTAGTATAGTATGGTCCGGGGTAGACTCTAATCAGCCCCAGCATTTT	CASSIVWSGVDSNQPQHF
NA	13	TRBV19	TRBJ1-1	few	TGTGCCAGTTCTGTGGGCGTTAACACTGAAGCTTTCTTT	CASSVGVNTEAFF
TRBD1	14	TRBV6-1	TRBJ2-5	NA	TGTGCCAGCAGGCCTTCGGGACAGGGGGTGACCCAGTACTTC	CASRPSGQGVTQYF
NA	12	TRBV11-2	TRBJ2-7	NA	TGTGCCAGCAGCTTAGTTTCGTTCGAGCAGTACTTC	CASSLVSFEQYF
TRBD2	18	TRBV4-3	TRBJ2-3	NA	TGCGCCAGCAGCCAATTAGGCGCGGGAGTAACTGGCGGAGATACGCAGTATTTT	CASSQLGAGVTGGDTQYF
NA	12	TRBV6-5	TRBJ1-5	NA	TGTGCCAGCAGCGACATTAATCAGCCCCAGCATTTT	CASSDINQPQHF
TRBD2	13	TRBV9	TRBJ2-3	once	TGTGCCAGCAACAGCGGGAGGGCAGATACGCAGTATTTT	CASNSGRADTQYF
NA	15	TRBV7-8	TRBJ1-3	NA	TGTGCCAGCAGCTTAGACAGCTTCTCTGGAAACACCATATATTTT	CASSLDSFSGNTIYF
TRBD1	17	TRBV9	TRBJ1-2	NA	TGTGCCAGCAGCGTAGGGTCTCGGACAGGGGGCGTCTATGGCTACACCTTC	CASSVGSRTGGVYGYTF
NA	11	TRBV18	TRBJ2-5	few	TGTGCCAGCTCACCGAGAGAGACCCAGTACTTC	CASSPRETQYF
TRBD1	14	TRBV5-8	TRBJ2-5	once	TGTGCCAGCAGCTATACAGGGGGCGGGCAGACCCAGTACTTC	CASSYTGGGQTQYF
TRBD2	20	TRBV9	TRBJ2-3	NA	TGTGCCAGCAGCGACCGATTTCTTGGACTAGCGGGAGGAGGCACAGATACGCAGTATTTT	CASSDRFLGLAGGGTDTQYF
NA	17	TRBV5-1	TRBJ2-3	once	TGCGCCAGCAGCGGCCGTTGGCAGGGTAGTAGCACAGATACGCAGTATTTT	CASSGRWQGSSTDTQYF
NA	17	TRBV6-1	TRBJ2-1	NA	TGTGCCAGCAGTGGGGGCAGAAAAGGCTTGGCCTACAATGAGCAGTTCTTC	CASSGGRKGLAYNEQFF
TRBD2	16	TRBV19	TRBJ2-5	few	TGTGCCAGTAGTAACCCTCGGGACCTCGGGGGGGAGACCCAGTACTTC	CASSNPRDLGGETQYF
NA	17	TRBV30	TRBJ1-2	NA	TGTGCCTGGAGAAGGGCAGGGGTTCAAGGGACGAACTATGGCTACACCTTC	CAWRRAGVQGTNYGYTF
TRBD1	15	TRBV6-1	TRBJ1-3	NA	TGTGCCAGCAGAGAAGACAGGGGCTCTGGAAACACCATATATTTT	CASREDRGSGNTIYF
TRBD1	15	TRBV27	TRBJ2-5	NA	TGTGCCAGCAGGCGGGACAGGGAAAGAATGGAGACCCAGTACTTC	CASRRDRERMETQYF
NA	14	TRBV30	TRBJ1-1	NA	TGTGCCTGGAGTGTAAGGGGACTAGCCACTGAAGCTTTCTTT	CAWSVRGLATEAFF
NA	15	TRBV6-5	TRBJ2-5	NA	TGTGCCAGCAGTTACGACGGCCAAGAGGTAGAGACCCAGTACTTC	CASSYDGQEVETQYF
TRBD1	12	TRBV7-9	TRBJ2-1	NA	TGTGCCAGCAGCCTACAGGGGAATGAGCAGTTCTTC	CASSLQGNEQFF
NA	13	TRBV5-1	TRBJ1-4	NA	TGCGCCAGCAGCAGGGGCGATAATGAAAAACTGTTTTTT	CASSRGDNEKLFF
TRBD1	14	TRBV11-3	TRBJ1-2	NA	TGTGCCAGCAGCCCGGGACAGGGAGTTAGGGGCTACACCTTC	CASSPGQGVRGYTF
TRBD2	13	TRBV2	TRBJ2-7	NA	TGTGCCAGCAGTATCCTGGCGGGGGGCGAGCAGTACTTC	CASSILAGGEQYF
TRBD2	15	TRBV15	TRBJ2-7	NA	TGTGCCACCAGCAGAGGGTTGCGGGAGGAGTCGGAGCAGTACTTC	CATSRGLREESEQYF
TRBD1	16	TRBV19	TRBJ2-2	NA	TGTGCCAGTAGTGGGAGAGGACAGGGGGCAATCGGGGAGCTGTTTTTT	CASSGRGQGAIGELFF
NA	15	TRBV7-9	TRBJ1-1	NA	TGTGCCAGCAGCAAAACAGGGACAATGCGAGAGGAAGCTTTCTTT	CASSKTGTMREEAFF
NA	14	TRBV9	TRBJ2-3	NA	TGTGCCAGCAGCGCCCAGGGGACCACAGATACGCAGTATTTT	CASSAQGTTDTQYF
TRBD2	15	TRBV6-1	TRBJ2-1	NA	TGTGCCAGCATTGGGGGGACTAGCGCCTACAATGAGCAGTTCTTC	CASIGGTSAYNEQFF
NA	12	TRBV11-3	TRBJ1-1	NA	TGTGCCAGCAGCTATAGCCACACTGAAGCTTTCTTT	CASSYSHTEAFF
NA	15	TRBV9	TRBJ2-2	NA	TGTGCCAGCAGCGGAGTTGAGGTGAACACCGGGGAGCTGTTTTTT	CASSGVEVNTGELFF
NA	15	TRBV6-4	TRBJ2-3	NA	TGTGCCAGCAGTGACCCGGGAGCAAGCACAGATACGCAGTATTTT	CASSDPGASTDTQYF